The clone carrying this TCR beta chain showed up just once. The CDR3 runs to 15 residues. The germline CDR1 and CDR2 sequences are MRHNA and SNTAGT. Trimming cost V 5 bases and J 7 bases, with 20 bases left between them. This entry is derived from a study of control samples from healthy donors and cancer patients. Measured with immunoSEQ multiplex PCR; TCRdb has only the in-frame clones, and not every one. The sample carries approximately 100,000 clones, 80% to 90% recorded once. The chain combines TRBV6-4 with TRBJ2-5; maybe TRBD2 (6 bases). The source of this sequence is a young man in good health. Material for sequencing was blood. CDR3 sequence reads: CASSTERAPGVTQYF. CDR3 nucleotide sequence: TGTGCCAGCAGTACCGAGCGGGCCCCCGGGGTGACCCAGTACTTC.